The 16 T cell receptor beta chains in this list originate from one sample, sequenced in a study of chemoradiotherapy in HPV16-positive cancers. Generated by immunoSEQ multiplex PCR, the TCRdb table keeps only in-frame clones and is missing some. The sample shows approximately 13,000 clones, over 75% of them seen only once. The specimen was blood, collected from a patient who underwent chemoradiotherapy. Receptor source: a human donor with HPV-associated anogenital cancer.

CDR3 coding DNA: TGTGCCACCCGACCCGAAGCTAATGAAAAACTGTTTTTT. Protein sequence: CATRPEANEKLFF. V is TRBV10-3 and J is TRBJ1-4; no firm D call. The germline CDR1 and CDR2 sequences are ENHRY and SYGVKD. CDR3 size: 13 residues. V lost 10 bases and J lost 3, with 12 bases in between.

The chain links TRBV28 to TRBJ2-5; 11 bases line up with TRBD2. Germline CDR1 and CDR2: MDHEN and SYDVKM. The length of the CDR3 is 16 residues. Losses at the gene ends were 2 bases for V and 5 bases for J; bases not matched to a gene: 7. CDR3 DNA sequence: TGTGCCAGCAGTTTAACTAGCGGGGGTAAATACGAGACCCAGTACTTC. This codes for CASSLTSGGKYETQYF.

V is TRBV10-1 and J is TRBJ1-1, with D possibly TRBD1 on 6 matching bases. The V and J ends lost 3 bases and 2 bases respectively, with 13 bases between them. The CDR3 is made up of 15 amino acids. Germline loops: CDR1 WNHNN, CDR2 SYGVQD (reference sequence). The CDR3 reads CASSDRGLGNTEAFF. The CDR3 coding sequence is TGCGCCAGCAGTGATCGGGGGCTGGGAAACACTGAAGCTTTCTTT.

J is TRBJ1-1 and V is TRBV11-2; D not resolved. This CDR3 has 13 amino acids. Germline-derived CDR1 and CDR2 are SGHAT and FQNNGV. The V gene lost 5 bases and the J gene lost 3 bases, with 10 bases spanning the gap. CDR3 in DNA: TGTGCCAGCAGCGTTACCCGGGACACTGAAGCTTTCTTT. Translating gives CASSVTRDTEAFF.

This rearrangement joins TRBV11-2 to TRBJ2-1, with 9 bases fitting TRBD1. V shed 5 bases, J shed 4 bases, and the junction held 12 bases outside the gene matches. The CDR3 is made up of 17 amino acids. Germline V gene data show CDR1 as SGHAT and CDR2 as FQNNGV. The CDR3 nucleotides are TGTGCCAGCAGCATTAGTCGGGGGACAGGGCCATACAATGAGCAGTTCTTC. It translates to CASSISRGTGPYNEQFF.

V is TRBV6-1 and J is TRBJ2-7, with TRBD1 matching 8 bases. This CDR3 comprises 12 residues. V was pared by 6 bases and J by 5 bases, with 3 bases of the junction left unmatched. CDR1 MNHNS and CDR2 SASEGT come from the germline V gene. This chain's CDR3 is CASRRTGHEQYV. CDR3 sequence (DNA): TGTGCCAGCAGAAGGACAGGGCACGAGCAGTACGTC.

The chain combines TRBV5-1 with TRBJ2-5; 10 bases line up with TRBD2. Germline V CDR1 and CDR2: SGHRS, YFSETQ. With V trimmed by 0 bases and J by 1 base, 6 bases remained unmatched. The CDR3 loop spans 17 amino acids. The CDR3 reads CASSLEPSGGIQETQYF. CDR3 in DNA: TGCGCCAGCAGCTTGGAACCTAGCGGGGGAATCCAAGAGACCCAGTACTTC. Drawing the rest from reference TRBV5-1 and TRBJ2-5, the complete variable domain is KAGVTQTPRYLIKTRGQQVTLSCSPISGHRSVSWYQQTPGQGLQFLFEYFSETQRNKGNFPGRFSGRQFSNSRSEMNVSTLELGDSALYLCASSLEPSGGIQETQYFGPGTRLLVL.

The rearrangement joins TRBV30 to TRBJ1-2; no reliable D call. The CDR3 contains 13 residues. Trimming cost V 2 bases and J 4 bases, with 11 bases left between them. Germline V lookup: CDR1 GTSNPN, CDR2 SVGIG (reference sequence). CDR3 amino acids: CAWSPNVLYGYTF. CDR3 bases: TGTGCCTGGAGTCCCAATGTTCTCTATGGCTACACCTTC.

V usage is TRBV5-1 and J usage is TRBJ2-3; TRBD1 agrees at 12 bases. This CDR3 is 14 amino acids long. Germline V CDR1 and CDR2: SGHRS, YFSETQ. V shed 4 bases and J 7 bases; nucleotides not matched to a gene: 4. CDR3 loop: CASSTGQGAYTQYF. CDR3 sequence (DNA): TGCGCCAGCAGCACGGGACAGGGGGCTTATACGCAGTATTTT.

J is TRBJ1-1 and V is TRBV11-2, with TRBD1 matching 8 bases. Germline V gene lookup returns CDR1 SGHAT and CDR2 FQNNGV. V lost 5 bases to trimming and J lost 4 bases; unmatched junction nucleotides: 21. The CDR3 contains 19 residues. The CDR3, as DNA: TGTGCCAGCAGCCCTACCATGTTAGGGGCAGGGGGCGGGAGCACTGAAGCTTTCTTT. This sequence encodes CASSPTMLGAGGGSTEAFF.

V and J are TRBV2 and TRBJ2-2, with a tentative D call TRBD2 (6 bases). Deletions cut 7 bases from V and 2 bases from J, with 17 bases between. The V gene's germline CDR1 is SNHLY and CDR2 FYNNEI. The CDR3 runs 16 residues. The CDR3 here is CASKEGSYLNTGELFF. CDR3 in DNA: TGTGCCAGCAAGGAGGGCTCTTATCTTAACACCGGGGAGCTGTTTTTT. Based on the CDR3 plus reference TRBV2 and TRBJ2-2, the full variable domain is EPEVTQTPSHQVTQMGQEVILRCVPISNHLYFYWYRQILGQKVEFLVSFYNNEISEKSEIFDDQFSVERPDGSNFTLKIRSTKLEDSAMYFCASKEGSYLNTGELFFGEGSRLTVL.

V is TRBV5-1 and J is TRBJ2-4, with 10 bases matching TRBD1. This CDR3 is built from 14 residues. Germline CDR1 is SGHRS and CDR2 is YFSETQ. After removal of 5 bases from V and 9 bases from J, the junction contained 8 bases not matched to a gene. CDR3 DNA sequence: TGCGCCAGCAGAATGGGGACAGGGGCAGTCATTCAGTACTTC. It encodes CASRMGTGAVIQYF.

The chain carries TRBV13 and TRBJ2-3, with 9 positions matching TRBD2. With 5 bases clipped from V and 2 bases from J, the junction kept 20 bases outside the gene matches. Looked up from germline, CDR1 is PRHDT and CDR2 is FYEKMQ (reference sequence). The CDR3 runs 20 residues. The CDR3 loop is CASSSYRIGVAGALTDTQYF. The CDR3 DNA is TGTGCCAGCAGCAGCTACCGGATTGGGGTAGCGGGGGCCCTCACAGATACGCAGTATTTT. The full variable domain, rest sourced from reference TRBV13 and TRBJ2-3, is AAGVIQSPRHLIKEKRETATLKCYPIPRHDTVYWYQQGPGQDPQFLISFYEKMQSDKGSIPDRFSAQQFSDYHSELNMSSLELGDSALYFCASSSYRIGVAGALTDTQYFGPGTRLTVL.

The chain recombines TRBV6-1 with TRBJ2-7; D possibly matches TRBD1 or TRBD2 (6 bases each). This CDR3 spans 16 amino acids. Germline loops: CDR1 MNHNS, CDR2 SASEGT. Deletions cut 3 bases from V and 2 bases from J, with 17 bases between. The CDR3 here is CASSDRGAARAYEQYF. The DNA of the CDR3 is TGTGCCAGCAGTGATAGGGGGGCAGCTCGGGCCTACGAGCAGTACTTC.

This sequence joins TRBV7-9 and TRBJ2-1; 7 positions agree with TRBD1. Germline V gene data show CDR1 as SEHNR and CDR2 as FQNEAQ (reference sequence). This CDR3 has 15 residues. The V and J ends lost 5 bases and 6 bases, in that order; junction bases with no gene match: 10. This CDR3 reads CASSLQTGTVNEQFF. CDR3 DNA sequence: TGTGCCAGCAGCCTCCAGACAGGGACAGTCAATGAGCAGTTCTTC. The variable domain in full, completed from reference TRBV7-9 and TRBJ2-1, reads DTGVSQNPRHKITKRGQNVTFRCDPISEHNRLYWYRQTLGQGPEFLTYFQNEAQLEKSRLLSDRFSAERPKGSFSTLEIQRTEQGDSAMYLCASSLQTGTVNEQFFGPGTRLTVL.

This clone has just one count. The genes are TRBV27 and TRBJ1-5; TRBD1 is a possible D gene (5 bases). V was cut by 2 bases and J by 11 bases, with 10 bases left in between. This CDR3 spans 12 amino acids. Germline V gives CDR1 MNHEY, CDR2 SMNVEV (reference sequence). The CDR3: CASSLVGGAQHF. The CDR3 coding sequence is TGTGCCAGCAGTTTAGTTGGAGGGGCCCAGCATTTT.